This is a list of T cell receptor beta chains from one sample in a study of graft-versus-host responses after intestinal transplantation. Measured with immunoSEQ multiplex PCR; TCRdb has only the in-frame clones, and not every one. The repertoire includes about 88,000 clones, about 94% of them detected once, and about 0.2% sits in the top ten. Their recognized antigens are unknown. The material was unstimulated CD4+ T cells sorted from spleen or lymph node cells, obtained before transplant. The receptors originated from a human donor who was the organ donor for an intestinal transplant. Each CDR3 is given with its conserved first and last residue. The D gene is left open where the match is weak. Part of the rows lack a size; the others show once, few, many or a class for expanded clones.

CDR3 protein: CASSLARGETQYF
CDR3 DNA: TGTGCCAGCAGCTTGGCTCGGGGAGAGACCCAGTACTTC
D gene: NA
V gene: TRBV5-6
clone size: NA
J gene: TRBJ2-5

CDR3 protein: CASTGQNNSPLHF
CDR3 DNA: TGTGCCAGTACGGGACAAAACAATTCACCCCTCCACTTT
D gene: NA
V gene: TRBV28
clone size: NA
J gene: TRBJ1-6

CDR3 protein: CASKLVNNSPLHF
CDR3 DNA: TGTGCCAGCAAGCTAGTTAATAATTCACCCCTCCACTTT
D gene: NA
V gene: TRBV6-5
clone size: NA
J gene: TRBJ1-6

CDR3 protein: CASSEARQRNTIYF
CDR3 DNA: TGTGCCAGCAGTGAAGCGAGACAGCGAAACACCATATATTTT
D gene: NA
V gene: TRBV6-1
clone size: NA
J gene: TRBJ1-3

CDR3 protein: CASSQDRNSLTTFF
CDR3 DNA: TGTGCCAGCAGCCAAGATAGAAACAGCTTAACCACTTTCTTT
D gene: NA
V gene: TRBV4-2
clone size: NA
J gene: TRBJ1-1

CDR3 protein: CASSSRGSLSYEQYF
CDR3 DNA: TGTGCCAGCAGTTCCCGGGGGAGCCTCTCCTACGAGCAGTACTTC
D gene: NA
V gene: TRBV6-5
clone size: NA
J gene: TRBJ2-7

CDR3 protein: CASSTKRQGIGSPLHF
CDR3 DNA: TGTGCCAGCTCAACCAAACGACAGGGTATCGGTTCACCCCTCCACTTT
D gene: TRBD1
V gene: TRBV18
clone size: NA
J gene: TRBJ1-6

CDR3 protein: CASSSGPYGYTF
CDR3 DNA: TGTGCCAGCAGCTCCGGGCCTTATGGCTACACCTTC
D gene: NA
V gene: TRBV6-5
clone size: NA
J gene: TRBJ1-2

CDR3 protein: CASSPGTPNLPQHF
CDR3 DNA: TGTGCCAGCAGCCCCGGGACTCCAAATCTGCCCCAGCATTTT
D gene: NA
V gene: TRBV7-2
clone size: NA
J gene: TRBJ1-5

CDR3 protein: CSVQGAVTEAFF
CDR3 DNA: TGCAGCGTACAGGGGGCGGTCACTGAAGCTTTCTTT
D gene: TRBD1
V gene: TRBV29-1
clone size: NA
J gene: TRBJ1-1

CDR3 protein: CASSVGAGGRTDTQYF
CDR3 DNA: TGTGCCAGCAGCGTAGGAGCGGGGGGTCGCACAGATACGCAGTATTTT
D gene: TRBD2
V gene: TRBV9
clone size: NA
J gene: TRBJ2-3

CDR3 protein: CAISEAANYGYTF
CDR3 DNA: TGTGCCATCAGTGAGGCAGCTAACTATGGCTACACCTTC
D gene: NA
V gene: TRBV10-3
clone size: NA
J gene: TRBJ1-2

CDR3 protein: CAWSVGGAGGLSGTDTQYF
CDR3 DNA: TGTGCCTGGAGTGTCGGGGGGGCAGGGGGCCTCAGTGGTACAGATACGCAGTATTTT
D gene: NA
V gene: TRBV30
clone size: NA
J gene: TRBJ2-3

CDR3 protein: CASSIDFGTETYNEQFF
CDR3 DNA: TGTGCCAGTAGTATCGACTTTGGGACCGAAACCTACAATGAGCAGTTCTTC
D gene: NA
V gene: TRBV19
clone size: NA
J gene: TRBJ2-1

CDR3 protein: CASSLSAGVLETQYF
CDR3 DNA: TGTGCCAGCAGTTTATCTGCGGGGGTACTCGAGACCCAGTACTTC
D gene: TRBD2
V gene: TRBV27
clone size: once
J gene: TRBJ2-5

CDR3 protein: CASSYGLAGGPDTQYF
CDR3 DNA: TGTGCCAGCAGTTATGGGCTAGCGGGGGGCCCAGATACGCAGTATTTT
D gene: TRBD2
V gene: TRBV6-5
clone size: NA
J gene: TRBJ2-3

CDR3 protein: CASSLGTGIRTEAFF
CDR3 DNA: TGCGCCAGCAGCTTGGGAACAGGGATCCGCACTGAAGCTTTCTTT
D gene: NA
V gene: TRBV5-1
clone size: NA
J gene: TRBJ1-1

CDR3 protein: CSVESDRGEQNEQFF
CDR3 DNA: TGCAGCGTTGAGTCAGACAGGGGGGAACAAAATGAGCAGTTCTTC
D gene: TRBD1
V gene: TRBV29-1
clone size: NA
J gene: TRBJ2-1

CDR3 protein: CASSLDREKLFF
CDR3 DNA: TGCGCCAGCAGCTTGGACAGAGAAAAACTGTTTTTT
D gene: NA
V gene: TRBV5-1
clone size: once
J gene: TRBJ1-4

CDR3 protein: CASSLGAGQETQYF
CDR3 DNA: TGTGCCAGCAGCTTAGGGGCAGGCCAAGAGACCCAGTACTTC
D gene: NA
V gene: TRBV11-3
clone size: NA
J gene: TRBJ2-5

CDR3 protein: CASSVGQGSNYGYTF
CDR3 DNA: TGTGCCAGCAGCGTCGGACAGGGGTCCAACTATGGCTACACCTTC
D gene: TRBD1
V gene: TRBV9
clone size: NA
J gene: TRBJ1-2

CDR3 protein: CASSSLSAAETQYF
CDR3 DNA: TGTGCCAGCAGCTCCCTTTCGGCCGCGGAGACCCAGTACTTC
D gene: NA
V gene: TRBV11-3
clone size: once
J gene: TRBJ2-5

CDR3 protein: CASSPAPSGGNTIYF
CDR3 DNA: TGCGCCAGCAGCCCGGCGCCTTCCGGTGGAAACACCATATATTTT
D gene: NA
V gene: TRBV4-3
clone size: NA
J gene: TRBJ1-3

CDR3 protein: CASSPDGQRNYEQYF
CDR3 DNA: TGCGCCAGCAGCCCGGACGGACAGAGGAACTACGAGCAGTACTTC
D gene: NA
V gene: TRBV5-1
clone size: NA
J gene: TRBJ2-7

CDR3 protein: CASSLYWNTEAFF
CDR3 DNA: TGCGCCAGCAGCTTATACTGGAACACTGAAGCTTTCTTT
D gene: NA
V gene: TRBV5-1
clone size: NA
J gene: TRBJ1-1

CDR3 protein: CASSAGLRGYTF
CDR3 DNA: TGTGCCAGCAGTGCCGGCTTGAGGGGCTACACCTTC
D gene: NA
V gene: TRBV6-5
clone size: NA
J gene: TRBJ1-2

CDR3 protein: CASSQDWGGPSGNTIYF
CDR3 DNA: TGTGCCAGCAGCCAAGATTGGGGGGGCCCCTCTGGAAACACCATATATTTT
D gene: NA
V gene: TRBV4-2
clone size: NA
J gene: TRBJ1-3

CDR3 protein: CASSPYLGEYEQYF
CDR3 DNA: TGTGCCAGCAGTCCATATTTGGGGGAGTACGAGCAGTACTTC
D gene: NA
V gene: TRBV27
clone size: NA
J gene: TRBJ2-7

CDR3 protein: CASSQGKGPSGGVTEELFF
CDR3 DNA: TGCGCCAGCAGCCAAGGGAAGGGGCCCAGCGGGGGGGTCACCGAGGAGCTGTTTTTT
D gene: TRBD2
V gene: TRBV4-1
clone size: NA
J gene: TRBJ2-2

CDR3 protein: CASTRTGNYGYTF
CDR3 DNA: TGTGCCAGCACGCGGACAGGGAACTATGGCTACACCTTC
D gene: TRBD1
V gene: TRBV6-5
clone size: NA
J gene: TRBJ1-2

CDR3 protein: CASSVDRTGATEAFF
CDR3 DNA: TGTGCCAGCAGCGTAGACCGGACAGGGGCAACTGAAGCTTTCTTT
D gene: TRBD1
V gene: TRBV9
clone size: NA
J gene: TRBJ1-1

CDR3 protein: CASSFTTGSMVHEQFF
CDR3 DNA: TGTGCCAGCAGCTTTACCACAGGCTCGATGGTCCATGAGCAGTTCTTC
D gene: NA
V gene: TRBV7-9
clone size: NA
J gene: TRBJ2-1

CDR3 protein: CASILSGDHTEAFF
CDR3 DNA: TGTGCCAGCATTTTGTCTGGGGATCACACTGAAGCTTTCTTT
D gene: NA
V gene: TRBV28
clone size: once
J gene: TRBJ1-1

CDR3 protein: CASSVKGANTEAFF
CDR3 DNA: TGTGCCAGCAGTGTTAAGGGGGCGAACACTGAAGCTTTCTTT
D gene: TRBD1
V gene: TRBV6-1
clone size: NA
J gene: TRBJ1-1

CDR3 protein: CASRTTGGNPGGYTF
CDR3 DNA: TGTGCCAGCAGAACGACAGGGGGCAATCCTGGTGGCTACACCTTC
D gene: TRBD1
V gene: TRBV27
clone size: NA
J gene: TRBJ1-2

CDR3 protein: CASSELTAHEAFF
CDR3 DNA: TGTGCCAGCAGTGAATTGACAGCTCATGAAGCTTTCTTT
D gene: NA
V gene: TRBV6-1
clone size: NA
J gene: TRBJ1-1

CDR3 protein: CASSWETGVSYNEQFF
CDR3 DNA: TGCGCCAGCAGCTGGGAGACAGGGGTGTCCTACAATGAGCAGTTCTTC
D gene: TRBD1
V gene: TRBV5-1
clone size: NA
J gene: TRBJ2-1

CDR3 protein: CASSPGDTSYEQYF
CDR3 DNA: TGTGCCAGCTCACCAGGGGACACCTCCTACGAGCAGTACTTC
D gene: NA
V gene: TRBV18
clone size: NA
J gene: TRBJ2-7

CDR3 protein: CASSRAGEVEAFF
CDR3 DNA: TGTGCCAGCAGCCGTGCCGGGGAGGTGGAAGCTTTCTTT
D gene: NA
V gene: TRBV7-3
clone size: NA
J gene: TRBJ1-1

CDR3 protein: CASSFLDRTYEQYF
CDR3 DNA: TGTGCCAGCAGCTTTCTAGACAGGACCTACGAGCAGTACTTC
D gene: NA
V gene: TRBV7-2
clone size: NA
J gene: TRBJ2-7

CDR3 protein: CASSPAGGQEKLFF
CDR3 DNA: TGTGCCAGTAGTCCGGCAGGGGGCCAGGAAAAACTGTTTTTT
D gene: TRBD1
V gene: TRBV19
clone size: NA
J gene: TRBJ1-4

CDR3 protein: CAISEIQGSTEAFF
CDR3 DNA: TGTGCCATCAGTGAGATACAGGGGAGCACTGAAGCTTTCTTT
D gene: TRBD1
V gene: TRBV10-3
clone size: once
J gene: TRBJ1-1

CDR3 protein: CASSLGQRNEQYF
CDR3 DNA: TGCGCCAGCAGCCTGGGACAGCGCAACGAGCAGTACTTC
D gene: TRBD1
V gene: TRBV4-3
clone size: NA
J gene: TRBJ2-7

CDR3 protein: CAWRPSDRNTEAFF
CDR3 DNA: TGTGCCTGGAGGCCTTCAGACAGAAACACTGAAGCTTTCTTT
D gene: NA
V gene: TRBV30
clone size: NA
J gene: TRBJ1-1

CDR3 protein: CASSTNPSTEAFF
CDR3 DNA: TGTGCCAGCTCAACCAACCCGAGCACTGAAGCTTTCTTT
D gene: NA
V gene: TRBV18
clone size: few
J gene: TRBJ1-1

CDR3 protein: CASSMGTGGSGNTIYF
CDR3 DNA: TGTGCCAGTAGTATGGGGACAGGAGGCTCTGGAAACACCATATATTTT
D gene: TRBD1
V gene: TRBV19
clone size: few
J gene: TRBJ1-3

CDR3 protein: CASSLDRGSTGELFF
CDR3 DNA: TGCGCCAGCAGCTTGGACAGGGGTTCAACCGGGGAGCTGTTTTTT
D gene: TRBD1
V gene: TRBV5-1
clone size: NA
J gene: TRBJ2-2

CDR3 protein: CASTSLRVGYTF
CDR3 DNA: TGTGCCAGCACCTCCCTTCGGGTAGGCTACACCTTC
D gene: NA
V gene: TRBV28
clone size: NA
J gene: TRBJ1-2

CDR3 protein: CASSFRITDRDFAEAFF
CDR3 DNA: TGTGCCAGCAGTTTTAGAATTACCGACAGGGACTTTGCTGAAGCTTTCTTT
D gene: TRBD1
V gene: TRBV27
clone size: NA
J gene: TRBJ1-1

CDR3 protein: CASSGPDFGQPQHF
CDR3 DNA: TGCGCCAGCAGTGGGCCCGACTTCGGTCAGCCCCAGCATTTT
D gene: NA
V gene: TRBV10-2
clone size: NA
J gene: TRBJ1-5

CDR3 protein: CASSSQGGVGTDTQYF
CDR3 DNA: TGTGCCAGCAGCTCTCAAGGGGGGGTGGGCACAGATACGCAGTATTTT
D gene: NA
V gene: TRBV9
clone size: NA
J gene: TRBJ2-3

CDR3 protein: CASSSRLAGGAGELFF
CDR3 DNA: TGTGCCAGCAGTTCCAGACTAGCGGGGGGGGCCGGGGAGCTGTTTTTT
D gene: TRBD2
V gene: TRBV27
clone size: NA
J gene: TRBJ2-2

CDR3 protein: CASSQEGPRSNQPQHF
CDR3 DNA: TGCGCCAGCAGCCAAGAAGGACCCCGTAGCAATCAGCCCCAGCATTTT
D gene: NA
V gene: TRBV4-1
clone size: NA
J gene: TRBJ1-5

CDR3 protein: CASSKLGRSNQPQHF
CDR3 DNA: TGTGCCAGTAGCAAATTGGGACGGAGCAATCAGCCCCAGCATTTT
D gene: NA
V gene: TRBV19
clone size: NA
J gene: TRBJ1-5

CDR3 protein: CASSLRQSANTGELFF
CDR3 DNA: TGTGCCAGCAGCTTACGTCAGAGCGCGAACACCGGGGAGCTGTTTTTT
D gene: NA
V gene: TRBV7-3
clone size: NA
J gene: TRBJ2-2